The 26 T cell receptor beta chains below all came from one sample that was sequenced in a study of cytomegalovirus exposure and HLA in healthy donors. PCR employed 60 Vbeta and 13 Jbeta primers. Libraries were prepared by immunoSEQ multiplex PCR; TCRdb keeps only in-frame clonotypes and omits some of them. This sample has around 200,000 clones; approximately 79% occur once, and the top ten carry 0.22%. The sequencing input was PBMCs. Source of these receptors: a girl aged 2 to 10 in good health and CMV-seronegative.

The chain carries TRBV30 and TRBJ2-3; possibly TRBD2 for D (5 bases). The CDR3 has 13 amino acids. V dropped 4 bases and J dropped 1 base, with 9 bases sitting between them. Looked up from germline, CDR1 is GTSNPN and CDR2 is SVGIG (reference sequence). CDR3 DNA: TGTGCCTGGACCAAGGGAGGCACAGATACGCAGTATTTT. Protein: CAWTKGGTDTQYF. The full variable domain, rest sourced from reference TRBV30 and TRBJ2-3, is SQTIHQWPATLVQPVGSPLSLECTVEGTSNPNLYWYRQAAGRGLQLLFYSVGIGQISSEVPQNLSASRPQDRQFILSSKKLLLSDSGFYLCAWTKGGTDTQYFGPGTRLTVL.

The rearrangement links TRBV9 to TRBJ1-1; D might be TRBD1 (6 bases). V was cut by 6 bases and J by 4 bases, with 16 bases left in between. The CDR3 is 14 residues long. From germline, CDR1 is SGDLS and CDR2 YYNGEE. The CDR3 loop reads CASTQGSFGTEAFF. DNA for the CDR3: TGTGCCAGCACACAGGGTTCCTTCGGCACTGAAGCTTTCTTT.

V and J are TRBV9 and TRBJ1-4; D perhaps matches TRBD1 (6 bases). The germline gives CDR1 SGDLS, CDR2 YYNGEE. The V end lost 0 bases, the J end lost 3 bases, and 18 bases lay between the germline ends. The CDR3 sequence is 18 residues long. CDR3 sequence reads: CASSVGGGAGQPNEKLFF. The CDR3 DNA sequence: TGTGCCAGCAGCGTAGGTGGGGGCGCAGGGCAGCCTAATGAAAAACTGTTTTTT.

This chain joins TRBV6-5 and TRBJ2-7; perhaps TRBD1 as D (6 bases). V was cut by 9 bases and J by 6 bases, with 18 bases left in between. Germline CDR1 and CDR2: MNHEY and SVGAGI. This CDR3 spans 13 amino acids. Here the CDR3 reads CASKGYRDGEQYF. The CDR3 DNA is TGTGCCAGTAAAGGCTACAGGGACGGCGAGCAGTACTTC.

The CDR3 spells CASNQGWNTEAFF. In DNA, the CDR3 is TGTGCCAGCAACCAGGGGTGGAACACTGAAGCTTTCTTT. This chain links TRBV6-1 with TRBJ1-1; weak D call: TRBD1 (6 bases). Per germline, CDR1 MNHNS and CDR2 SASEGT. This CDR3 region has 13 residues. The germline V and J ends were trimmed by 7 bases and 1 base, with 10 bases remaining between them.

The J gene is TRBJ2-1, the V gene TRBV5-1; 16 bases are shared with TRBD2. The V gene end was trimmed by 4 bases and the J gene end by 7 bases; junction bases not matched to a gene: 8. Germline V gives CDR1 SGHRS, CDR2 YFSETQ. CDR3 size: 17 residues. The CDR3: CASSPGLAGGPRNEQFF. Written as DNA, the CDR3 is TGCGCCAGCAGCCCGGGACTAGCGGGAGGGCCAAGAAATGAGCAGTTCTTC.

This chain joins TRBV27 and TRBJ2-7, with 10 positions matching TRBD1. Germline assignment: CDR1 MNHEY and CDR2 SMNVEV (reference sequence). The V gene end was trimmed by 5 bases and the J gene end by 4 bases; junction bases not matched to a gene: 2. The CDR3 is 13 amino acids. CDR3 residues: CASSDRGQYEQYF. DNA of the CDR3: TGTGCCAGCAGTGACAGGGGGCAGTACGAGCAGTACTTC.

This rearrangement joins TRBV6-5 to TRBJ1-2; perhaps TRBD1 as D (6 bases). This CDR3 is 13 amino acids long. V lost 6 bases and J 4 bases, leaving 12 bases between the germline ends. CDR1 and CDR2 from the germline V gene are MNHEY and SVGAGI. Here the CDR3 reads CASRKQGAYGYTF. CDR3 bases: TGTGCCAGCAGAAAACAGGGTGCCTATGGCTACACCTTC.

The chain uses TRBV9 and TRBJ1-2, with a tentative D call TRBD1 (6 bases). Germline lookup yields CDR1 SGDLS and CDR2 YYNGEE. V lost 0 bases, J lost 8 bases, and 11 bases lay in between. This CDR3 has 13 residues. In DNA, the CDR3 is TGTGCCAGCAGCGTAGGGGGGGGCCCGGGCTACACCTTC. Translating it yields CASSVGGGPGYTF.

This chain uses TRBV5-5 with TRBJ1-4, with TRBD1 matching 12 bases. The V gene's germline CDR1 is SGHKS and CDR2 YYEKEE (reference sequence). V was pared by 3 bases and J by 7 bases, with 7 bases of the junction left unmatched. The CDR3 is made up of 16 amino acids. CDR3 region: CASSWGGTGGREKLFF. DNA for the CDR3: TGTGCCAGCAGCTGGGGAGGGACAGGGGGCCGTGAAAAACTGTTTTTT.

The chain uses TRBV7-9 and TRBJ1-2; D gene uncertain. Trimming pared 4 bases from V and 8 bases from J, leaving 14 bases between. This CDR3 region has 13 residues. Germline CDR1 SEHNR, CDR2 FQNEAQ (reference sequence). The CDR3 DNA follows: TGTGCCAGCAGCTACAACACTAATCAGGGCTACACCTTC. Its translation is CASSYNTNQGYTF.

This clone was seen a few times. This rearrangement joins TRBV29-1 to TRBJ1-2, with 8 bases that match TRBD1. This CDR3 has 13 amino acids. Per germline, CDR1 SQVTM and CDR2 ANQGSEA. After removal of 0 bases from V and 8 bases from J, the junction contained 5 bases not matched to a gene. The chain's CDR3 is CSVEEDRVWGYTF. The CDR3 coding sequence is TGCAGCGTTGAAGAGGACAGGGTGTGGGGCTACACCTTC.

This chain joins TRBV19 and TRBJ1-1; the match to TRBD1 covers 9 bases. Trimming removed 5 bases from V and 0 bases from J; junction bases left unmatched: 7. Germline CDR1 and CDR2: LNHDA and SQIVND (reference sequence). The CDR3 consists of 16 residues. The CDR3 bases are TGTGCCAGTAGTTCGCCGACAGGGGGACTGAACACTGAAGCTTTCTTT. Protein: CASSSPTGGLNTEAFF.

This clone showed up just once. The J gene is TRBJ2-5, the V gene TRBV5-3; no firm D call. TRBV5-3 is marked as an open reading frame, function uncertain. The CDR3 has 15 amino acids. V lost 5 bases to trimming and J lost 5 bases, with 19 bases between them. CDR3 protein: CARSHLKSPSETQYF. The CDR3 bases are TGTGCCAGAAGTCACTTAAAAAGCCCTTCGGAGACCCAGTACTTC.

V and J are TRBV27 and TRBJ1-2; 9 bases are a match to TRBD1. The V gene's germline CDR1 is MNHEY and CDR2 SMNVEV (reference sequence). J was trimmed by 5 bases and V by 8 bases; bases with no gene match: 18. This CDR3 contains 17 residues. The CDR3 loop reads CASGFLDTGTGRYGYTF. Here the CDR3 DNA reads TGTGCCAGCGGGTTCCTTGACACCGGGACAGGGAGGTATGGCTACACCTTC.

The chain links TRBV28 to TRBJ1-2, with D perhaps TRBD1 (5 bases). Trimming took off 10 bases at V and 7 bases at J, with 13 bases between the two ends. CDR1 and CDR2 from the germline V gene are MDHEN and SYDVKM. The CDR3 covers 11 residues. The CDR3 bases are TGTGCCACCGACGGACAAAGTGGCTACACCTTC. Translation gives CATDGQSGYTF.

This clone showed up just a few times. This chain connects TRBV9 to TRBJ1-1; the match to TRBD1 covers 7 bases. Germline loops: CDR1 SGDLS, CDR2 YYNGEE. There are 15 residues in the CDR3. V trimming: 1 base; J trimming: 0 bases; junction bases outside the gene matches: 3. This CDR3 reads CASSVSGQVNTEAFF. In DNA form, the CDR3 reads TGTGCCAGCAGCGTAAGCGGACAGGTGAACACTGAAGCTTTCTTT.

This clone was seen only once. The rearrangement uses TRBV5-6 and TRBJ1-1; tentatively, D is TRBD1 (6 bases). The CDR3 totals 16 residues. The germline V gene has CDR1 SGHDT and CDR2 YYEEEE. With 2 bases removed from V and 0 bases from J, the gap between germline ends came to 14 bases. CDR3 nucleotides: TGTGCCAGCAGCTTCTGGAGGGGGGGCATGAACACTGAAGCTTTCTTT. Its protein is CASSFWRGGMNTEAFF.

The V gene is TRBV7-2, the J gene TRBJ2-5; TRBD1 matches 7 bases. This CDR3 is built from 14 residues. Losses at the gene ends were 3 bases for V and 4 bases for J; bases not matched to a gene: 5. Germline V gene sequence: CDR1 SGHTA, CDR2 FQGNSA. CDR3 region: CASSFTGVGETQYF. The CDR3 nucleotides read TGTGCCAGCAGCTTCACAGGGGTCGGAGAGACCCAGTACTTC.

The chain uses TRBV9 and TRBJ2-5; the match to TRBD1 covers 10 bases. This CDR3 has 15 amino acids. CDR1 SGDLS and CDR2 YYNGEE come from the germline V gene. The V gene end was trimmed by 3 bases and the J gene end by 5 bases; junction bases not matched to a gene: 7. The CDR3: CASSAPGTGVETQYF. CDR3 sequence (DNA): TGTGCCAGCAGCGCTCCCGGGACAGGGGTCGAGACCCAGTACTTC.

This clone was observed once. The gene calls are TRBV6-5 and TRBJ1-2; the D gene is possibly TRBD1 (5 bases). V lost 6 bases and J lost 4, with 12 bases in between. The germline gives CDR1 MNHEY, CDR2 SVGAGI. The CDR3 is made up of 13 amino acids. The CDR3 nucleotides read TGTGCCAGCAGATACCCCGGGGGCTATGGCTACACCTTC. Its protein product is CASRYPGGYGYTF.

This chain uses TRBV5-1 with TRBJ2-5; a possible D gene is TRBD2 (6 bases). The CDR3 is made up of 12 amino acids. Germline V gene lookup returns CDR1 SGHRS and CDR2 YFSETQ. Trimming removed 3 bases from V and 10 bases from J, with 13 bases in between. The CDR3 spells CASSSRRDDQYF. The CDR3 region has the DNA TGCGCCAGCAGCTCCAGGAGGGACGACCAGTACTTC. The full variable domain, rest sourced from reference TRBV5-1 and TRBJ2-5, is KAGVTQTPRYLIKTRGQQVTLSCSPISGHRSVSWYQQTPGQGLQFLFEYFSETQRNKGNFPGRFSGRQFSNSRSEMNVSTLELGDSALYLCASSSRRDDQYFGPGTRLLVL.

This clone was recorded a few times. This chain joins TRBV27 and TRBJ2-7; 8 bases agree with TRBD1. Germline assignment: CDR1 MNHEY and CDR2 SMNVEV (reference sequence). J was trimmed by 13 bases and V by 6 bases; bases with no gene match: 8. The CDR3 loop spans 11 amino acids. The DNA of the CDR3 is TGTGCCAGCAGGAGGACAGGGTCGTTCTACTTC. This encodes CASRRTGSFYF.

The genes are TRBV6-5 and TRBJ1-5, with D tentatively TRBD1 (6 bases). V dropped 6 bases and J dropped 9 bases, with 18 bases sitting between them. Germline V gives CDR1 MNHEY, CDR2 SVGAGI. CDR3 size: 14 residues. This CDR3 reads CASSETGTHWPQHF. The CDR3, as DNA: TGTGCCAGCAGCGAAACAGGGACGCATTGGCCCCAGCATTTT.

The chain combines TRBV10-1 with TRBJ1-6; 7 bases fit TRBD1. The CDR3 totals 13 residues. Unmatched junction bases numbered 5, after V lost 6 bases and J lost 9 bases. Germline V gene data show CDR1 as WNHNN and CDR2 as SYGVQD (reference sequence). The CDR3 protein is CASRQDRASPLHF. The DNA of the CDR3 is TGCGCCAGCAGACAAGACAGGGCTTCACCCCTCCACTTT.

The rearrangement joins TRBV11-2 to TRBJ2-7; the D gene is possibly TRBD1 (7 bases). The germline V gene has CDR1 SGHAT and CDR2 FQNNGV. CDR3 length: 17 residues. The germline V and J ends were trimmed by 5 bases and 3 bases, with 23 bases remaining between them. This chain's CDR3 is CASSLQVHRGGLYEQYF. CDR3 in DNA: TGTGCCAGCAGCCTACAAGTCCACAGGGGAGGTCTCTACGAGCAGTACTTC.